This T cell receptor beta chain is drawn from a study of blood T cell repertoires in COVID-19 (dated by TCRdb to 2020 to 2021). In the study overall: Samples from collaborators originated in the United States, Italy and Spain and spanned both the acute and convalescent phases of COVID-19. The prospective study material was composed of cDNA or gDNA derived from T cells, B-cell-depleted T cells, or PBMCs. Subjects who had been exposed to COVID-19, were actively infected with it, or had recovered from it provided the deeply sampled blood TCRbeta repertoires that made up the dataset. The repertoires were released in a freely available public database intended as a resource for research on the immune response to SARS-CoV-2. Samples were obtained from the ongoing ImmuneRACE study (first 160 participants) and from 1,254 subjects provided by 6 global collaborators. The sample metadata nearly always contained a de-identified subject ID, COVID-19 status, age in years and sex. Where HLA class I and class II types were available, the types were taken from metadata supplied by the sample provider, not from assay-based typing. General findings and caveats noted by the study authors: The quantity of clinical and demographic metadata differed by source and by participant and was supplied without curation.

With regard to this clone: This receptor's antigen is unknown. Base-call qualities are not available, and no considerably larger clone is one nucleotide away.

Enrolling through a virtual design, the prospective study's participants ranged in age from roughly 18 to 95 years and lived across 20 to 30 United States geographic areas. In the prospective study, cohorts were assigned on the basis of participant-reported clinical history obtained from a screening survey and a study questionnaire. ImmuneRACE Cohort 3 recovered participants were defined by two consecutive negative NP/OP PCR tests, healthcare professional clearance, or symptom resolution. Each participant in the prospective study had whole blood, serum and a nasopharyngeal or oropharyngeal swab collected by mobile phlebotomists. Over an approximately two-month period, participants in the prospective study had the option of providing additional blood draws and questionnaires. Before DNA extraction, prospective study blood samples were shipped either frozen or at room temperature. TCRbeta CDR3 regions were amplified from genomic DNA using the immunoSEQ Assay, a bias-controlled multiplex PCR. The original methods were these. Nucleated cell counts per sample were estimated from amplification of reference gene primers within the assay. To quantify the absolute abundance of each unique TCRbeta CDR3 rearrangement, sequence reads were collapsed and filtered. For each sample, productive Simpson clonality was calculated as the square root of Simpson's diversity index across productive rearrangements. TCRdb mirrors the immuneACCESS table, restricted to in-frame sequences. Some clones are absent from its copies; in checked studies, under half trace to an unresolved V gene, and the reason for the others is unknown. That table furnishes V, J and clone size, whereas the DNA furnished D and trimming. The sample contains fewer than 450,000 clones, about 90% of them found a single time. The ten top clones hold 0.55% to 0.75% of the sample.

There are 16 amino acids in the CDR3, from cysteine to phenylalanine inclusive. Only the CDR3 DNA stays, 48 bases, in frame from base 1. The germline V gene provides CDR1 SGHRS and CDR2 YFSETQ. Clipping removes 2 bases from V and 1 base from J, with 1 as the unmatched junction base count. The sequence is built from TRBV5-1 and TRBJ2-3; 13 central nucleotides agree with TRBD2. This TCR came from a man aged 18 to 30 who had recovered from COVID-19. Sequencing input: PBMCs or T cells enriched from blood (not recorded which). This receptor carries the CDR3 CASSFGTSGGTDTQYF. The sequence in DNA is TGCGCCAGCAGCTTTGGGACTAGCGGGGGCACAGATACGCAGTATTTT.